The sequence of this T cell receptor beta chain was determined in a study of memory CD4+ T cells and cytomegalovirus serostatus. General study points: Suggested: most of the CMV-linked TCR signature lies in CD4+ memory cells. Of roughly 180 reported CMV TCRbeta sequences, around 62 were found in memory CD4+ repertoires.

Using immunoSEQ multiplex PCR, the repertoire was profiled, and TCRdb retains in-frame clones only, with some absent. The sample lists some 46,000 clones; around four fifths were seen once. The V and J ends lost 3 bases and 1 base, in that order; junction bases with no gene match: 7. This CDR3 region has 16 residues. The germline CDR1 and CDR2 sequences are SGHTA and FQGTGA. The sort gate was single viable CD3+CD4+CD8-CD45RO+ cells for memory CD4+ T cells. Donors' CMV status reflects serum IgG against pp150, pp28, p38, p52. A remark on this clone: What it recognizes is unknown.

Specimen: memory CD4+ T cells from blood. This sequence joins TRBV7-3 and TRBJ2-3, with 7 bases lining up with TRBD2. This sequence was found in an adult in good health and CMV-seronegative. This CDR3 reads CASSFASGTGTDTQYF. CDR3 in DNA: TGTGCCAGCAGCTTTGCTAGCGGAACGGGCACAGATACGCAGTATTTT. The whole variable domain, filled in from reference TRBV7-3 and TRBJ2-3, reads GAGVSQTPSNKVTEKGKYVELRCDPISGHTALYWYRQSLGQGPEFLIYFQGTGAADDSGLPNDRFFAVRPEGSVSTLKIQRTERGDSAVYLCASSFASGTGTDTQYFGPGTRLTVL.